These T cell receptor beta chains were read from a single sample in a study of STAT3 mutations in large granular lymphocyte leukemia. Libraries were prepared by immunoSEQ multiplex PCR; TCRdb keeps only in-frame clonotypes and omits some of them. The data show 15,000 to 20,000 clones, about 90% seen once. Material for sequencing was peripheral blood mononuclear cells. These receptors originate from a man in his 60s with T-cell large granular lymphocyte leukemia. Some clones in this sample may be carry-over from other donors' samples. CDR3s include the opening cysteine and the closing phenylalanine or tryptophan. The order of the fields is clone size, V gene, D gene, J gene, CDR3 DNA, CDR3 protein. A D gene is named only where the DNA matches it firmly. Clone size, where shown, is once, few, many, or a class for clones that have expanded.

few,TRBV7-9,NA,TRBJ1-1,TGTGCCAGCAGCTTAGTCGTGAACACTGAAGCTTTCTTT,CASSLVVNTEAFF
NA,TRBV4-3,NA,TRBJ2-3,TGCGCCAGCAGCCAAGGAGGGGCCCCAGATACGCAGTATTTT,CASSQGGAPDTQYF
NA,TRBV7-9,NA,TRBJ2-5,TGTGCCAGCAGTCCCGGGGTGCGCGGCGAGACCCAGTACTTC,CASSPGVRGETQYF
NA,TRBV28,TRBD1,TRBJ1-2,TGTGCCAGCAGTTTCGACAGGGACTATGGCTACACCTTC,CASSFDRDYGYTF
few,TRBV5-1,NA,TRBJ2-5,TGCGCCAGCAGCCACCGGGACACGGAGGAGACCCAGTACTTC,CASSHRDTEETQYF
NA,TRBV10-3,NA,TRBJ2-7,TGTGCCATCAGTGAGTCGACCGGCCGGGCCCCCTACGAGCAGTACTTC,CAISESTGRAPYEQYF
NA,TRBV11-2,TRBD2,TRBJ2-5,TGTGCCAGCAGCTTTCGACTAGCGGAGAATCAAGAGACCCAGTACTTC,CASSFRLAENQETQYF
NA,TRBV4-1,NA,TRBJ2-3,TGCGCCAGCAGCCCAGGGAAGGGACCTGGGCCTTACACAGATACGCAGTATTTT,CASSPGKGPGPYTDTQYF
NA,TRBV29-1,NA,TRBJ2-3,TGCAGCGCGGGGTCAGCAGATACGCAGTATTTT,CSAGSADTQYF
once,TRBV6-5,NA,TRBJ2-1,TGTGCCAGCAGTCGGGCCAACAGATGGAATGAGCAGTTCTTC,CASSRANRWNEQFF
NA,TRBV10-2,TRBD1,TRBJ2-7,TGCGCCAGCGGACTCGGACAGGGGGCCTACGAGCAGTACTTC,CASGLGQGAYEQYF
NA,TRBV19,NA,TRBJ2-7,TGTGCCAGTAGTATGGGGGAGGCCCTCTCCTACGAGCAGTACTTC,CASSMGEALSYEQYF
NA,TRBV6-6,TRBD1,TRBJ2-7,TGTGCCAGCAGCCCTCCGGGACAGGGGGCCTACGAGCAGTACTTC,CASSPPGQGAYEQYF
NA,TRBV6-1,TRBD2,TRBJ2-7,TGTGCCAGCAGTGAAGCGCTTCCCAGCGGGAGGGGGAAGGAGCAGTACTTC,CASSEALPSGRGKEQYF
NA,TRBV5-1,NA,TRBJ1-1,TGCGCCAGCAGCCGTCAGGGTTCTCTGAACACTGAAGCTTTCTTT,CASSRQGSLNTEAFF
NA,TRBV30,NA,TRBJ1-2,TGTGCCTGTTGGGGGCGGGATGGCTACACCTTC,CACWGRDGYTF
NA,TRBV7-3,NA,TRBJ2-7,TGTGCCAGCAGCTTAATGGGCGGGCCTGGGGAGCAGTACTTC,CASSLMGGPGEQYF
NA,TRBV28,NA,TRBJ2-1,TGTGCCAGCAGTTTATTCCGAAGGGCCACCCCGTCCAATGAGCAGTTCTTC,CASSLFRRATPSNEQFF
NA,TRBV9,TRBD1,TRBJ1-4,TGTGCCAGCAGCACAACGGACAGGGGGGAAGGACTGTTTTTT,CASSTTDRGEGLFF
NA,TRBV28,TRBD2,TRBJ2-6,TGTGCCAGCACATCGAGCGGGAGGGCCCTTGGGGCCAACGTCCTGACTTTC,CASTSSGRALGANVLTF
NA,TRBV10-3,NA,TRBJ1-2,TGTGCCATCAACGCACAGGGCGACCCGGTTGGCTACACCTTC,CAINAQGDPVGYTF
NA,TRBV6-6,NA,TRBJ2-7,TGTGCCAGCAGTTACAGGGCAGGCCAAGCGCATGAGCAGTACTTC,CASSYRAGQAHEQYF
NA,TRBV7-8,NA,TRBJ2-7,TGTGCCAGCAGCTTAGCTACTAGTTCCTACGAGCAGTACTTC,CASSLATSSYEQYF
NA,TRBV7-8,NA,TRBJ1-1,TGTGCCAGCAGCTTAGCCGTCGCACAGGGCAGGGCTGAAGCTTTCTTT,CASSLAVAQGRAEAFF
NA,TRBV18,NA,TRBJ2-7,TGTGCCAGCTCATCGGCGGCAGGGGGGAACTACGAGCAGTACTTC,CASSSAAGGNYEQYF
NA,TRBV7-2,NA,TRBJ2-4,TGTGCCAGCAGCCTCCCCCCGGGGATGCAAAACATTCAGTACTTC,CASSLPPGMQNIQYF
NA,TRBV27,NA,TRBJ2-3,TGTGCCAGCAGTTGGGCCCCTCGGGGTACGCAGTATTTT,CASSWAPRGTQYF
few,TRBV30,TRBD2,TRBJ2-3,TGTGCCTGGAGTGTACCCCTAGCGGGAGGGCTGGGCACAGATACGCAGTATTTT,CAWSVPLAGGLGTDTQYF
NA,TRBV30,TRBD1,TRBJ1-3,TGTGCCTGGTCCCTGACAGGGGCTGCCATATATTTT,CAWSLTGAAIYF